The 25 T cell receptor beta chains reported below all come from one sample, sequenced in a study of T-cell reconstitution after alpha-beta-depleted transplantation in children. The TCRbeta library incorporated unique molecular identifiers. Each CDR3 protein gets one entry after TCRdb re-called the PCR reads with MiXCR. The table records over 90,000 distinct CDR3 sequences, around 5.9% of them present only once. The source material was PBMCs, mostly from graft donor cells, sampled 60 days after TCRalphabeta/CD19-depleted stem cell transplant. Every receptor here comes from a female patient younger than 10 who had a stem cell transplant for Fanconi anemia, so the T cells may come from the graft donor.

A few counts support this clonotype. V usage is TRBV20-1 and J usage is TRBJ2-7; D is uncertain. CDR1 is DFQATT, CDR2 SNEGSKA, per germline (reference sequence). V lost 0 bases and J lost 8, with 8 bases in between. This CDR3 region has 11 residues. DNA of the CDR3: TGCAGTGCTAGAGATCTCAGGAAGCAGTACTTC. It is translated as CSARDLRKQYF.

With respect to this clonotype: Because it lacks the conserved phenylalanine or tryptophan at the end, this CDR3 is likely a read error. CDR3 in amino acids: CASSDSTSGGDTQYC. The CDR3, as DNA: TGTGCCAGCAGTGACTCGACTAGCGGGGGGGACACGCAGTATTGT. The J gene is TRBJ2-3, the V gene TRBV6-4; 14 nucleotides align to TRBD2. Germline V lookup: CDR1 MRHNA, CDR2 SNTAGT. J was trimmed by 9 bases and V by 0 bases; bases with no gene match: 2. The CDR3 is 15 residues long.

The chain has TRBV9 and TRBJ2-1, with a tentative D call TRBD1 (5 bases). Germline V gives CDR1 SGDLS, CDR2 YYNGEE. The CDR3 runs 17 residues. Trimming took 0 bases from V and 7 from J, leaving 20 bases between them. DNA for the CDR3: TGTGCCAGCAGCGTAGAAGGAGACAGTCGAATGATGAATGAGCAGTTCTTC. It codes for CASSVEGDSRMMNEQFF.

This clonotype was counted between two and nine times. This chain links TRBV28 with TRBJ2-2; tentatively, D is TRBD2 (6 bases). Germline CDR1 is MDHEN and CDR2 is SYDVKM. This CDR3 comprises 19 residues. Trimming left V 6 bases short and J 4 bases short, with 27 bases between. CDR3 DNA sequence: TGTGCCAGCAGCCTCCCGGCGACTAGTTATCCTACCATCACCGGGGAGCTGTTTTTT. Amino acids: CASSLPATSYPTITGELFF.

This clonotype was observed a handful of times. This chain links TRBV6-5 with TRBJ2-7; D is unclear. Germline-derived CDR1 and CDR2 are MNHEY and SVGAGI. Trimming took 0 bases from V and 2 from J, leaving 11 bases between them. This CDR3 is 15 amino acids long. CDR3: CASSYSSPVTYEQYF. DNA for the CDR3: TGTGCCAGCAGTTACTCGAGCCCAGTCACCTACGAGCAGTACTTC.

This clonotype was observed many times. J is TRBJ2-1 and V is TRBV11-2; a weak D match, TRBD1 (5 bases). Trimming stripped 1 base from V and 5 bases from J, with 12 bases between. Germline loops: CDR1 SGHAT, CDR2 FQNNGV. The CDR3 runs to 15 residues. The CDR3 DNA sequence: TGTGCCAGCAGCTTAGTTCCGGACACCAACAATGAGCAGTTCTTC. This sequence encodes CASSLVPDTNNEQFF.

This clonotype was seen more than once but under ten times. The rearrangement links TRBV30 to TRBJ1-2, with 9 bases matching TRBD1. Trimming took 2 bases from V and 3 from J; bases not matched to a gene: 4. CDR1 and CDR2 from the germline V gene are GTSNPN and SVGIG (reference sequence). This CDR3 has 14 residues. CDR3 nucleotides: TGTGCCTGGAGTTTAACAGGGGGCCACTATGGCTACACCTTC. Amino acid sequence: CAWSLTGGHYGYTF.

This clonotype was detected ten times or more. The chain joins TRBV28 to TRBJ2-5, with TRBD1 matching over 9 bases. Germline trimming cut 2 bases from V and 4 bases from J; bases unmatched to any gene: 2. The CDR3 contains 14 residues. The V gene's germline CDR1 is MDHEN and CDR2 SYDVKM. CDR3 sequence reads: CASSLPGQGETQYF. The CDR3 DNA reads as TGTGCCAGCAGTTTACCGGGACAGGGAGAGACCCAGTACTTC.

This clonotype was detected ten times or more. This rearrangement joins TRBV28 to TRBJ2-5; tentatively, D is TRBD2 (6 bases). Germline V gene lookup returns CDR1 MDHEN and CDR2 SYDVKM. This CDR3 has 13 amino acids. Trimming took off 7 bases at V and 3 bases at J, with 12 bases between the two ends. In DNA, the CDR3 is TGTGCCAGCACTTTCTCGGGGGAAGAGACCCAGTACTTC. This sequence encodes CASTFSGEETQYF.

The chain employs TRBV24-1 and TRBJ2-5, with D perhaps TRBD2 (6 bases). The germline CDR1 and CDR2 sequences are KGHDR and SFDVKD. The germline V and J ends were trimmed by 4 bases and 7 bases, with 15 bases remaining between them. The CDR3 contains 14 residues. Here the CDR3 DNA reads TGTGCCACCAGTGAAGCCGGGACTCCTATGACCCAGTACTTC. Translating it yields CATSEAGTPMTQYF.

This clonotype has a count of ten or more. The chain joins TRBV20-1 to TRBJ2-3; 9 positions agree with TRBD2. Germline V gene lookup returns CDR1 DFQATT and CDR2 SNEGSKA (reference sequence). The CDR3 extends over 15 amino acids. After removal of 0 bases from V and 2 bases from J, the junction contained 3 bases not matched to a gene. DNA for the CDR3: TGCAGTGCTAGAGATGCTAGCGGGAACACAGATACGCAGTATTTT. This sequence encodes CSARDASGNTDTQYF.

This clonotype has ten or more counts. V is TRBV5-1 and J is TRBJ2-7; no definite D call. CDR1 is SGHRS, CDR2 YFSETQ, per germline. The CDR3 is made up of 16 amino acids. V was clipped by 0 bases and J by 5 bases, with 18 bases between them. The CDR3 DNA follows: TGCGCCAGCAGCTTGGCCACTCCTGAGTCGTTTAACGAGCAGTACTTC. It codes for CASSLATPESFNEQYF.

Many counts were recorded for this clonotype. The chain joins TRBV20-1 to TRBJ2-3; possible D gene TRBD2, 6 bases. CDR1 is DFQATT and CDR2 is SNEGSKA in the germline V gene (reference sequence). The CDR3 contains 15 residues. Trimming left V 3 bases short and J 0 bases short, with 13 bases between. The CDR3 DNA is TGCAGTGCTAGGTCGGGACTTTTTAGCACAGATACGCAGTATTTT. Its translation: CSARSGLFSTDTQYF.

This clonotype was observed a handful of times. This chain uses TRBV7-2 with TRBJ2-7, with D possibly being TRBD2 (6 bases). Between the trimmed V and J ends, which lost 5 bases and 0 bases, there was a span of 8 bases. In germline, CDR1 is SGHTA, CDR2 FQGNSA. The CDR3 consists of 13 residues. In DNA, the CDR3 is TGTGCCAGCAGCGTGACTAGCTCCTACGAGCAGTACTTC. Its protein is CASSVTSSYEQYF.

This clonotype was found many times. The CDR3 DNA is TGCGCCAGCAGCCAAGTTCTGGGACAGACCACCGGGGAGCTGTTTTTT. This codes for CASSQVLGQTTGELFF. The V gene is TRBV4-1, the J gene TRBJ2-2, with 7 bases matching TRBD1. CDR1 is MGHRA and CDR2 is YSYEKL in the germline V gene. J lost 4 bases, V lost 1 base, and 6 bases had no gene match. CDR3 length: 16 residues.

Many counts were recorded for this clonotype. The genes are TRBV12-3 or TRBV12-4 and TRBJ2-2, with D possibly being TRBD1 (6 bases). Trimming cost V 6 bases and J 2 bases, with 13 bases left between them. CDR3 length: 15 residues. The CDR3 spells CASSKTGQNTGELFF. DNA for the CDR3: TGTGCCAGCAGCAAAACGGGACAAAACACCGGGGAGCTGTTTTTT.

At least ten counts were recorded for this clonotype. The chain links TRBV28 to TRBJ2-2, with unresolved D. This CDR3 contains 13 residues. V dropped 8 bases and J dropped 8 bases, with 15 bases sitting between them. Germline lookup yields CDR1 MDHEN and CDR2 SYDVKM. The CDR3: CASHNPLWGELFF. For the CDR3, the DNA is TGTGCCAGCCATAATCCTCTTTGGGGGGAGCTGTTTTTT.

Only a few counts were recorded for this clonotype. The chain carries TRBV15 and TRBJ2-7, with D maybe TRBD1 (6 bases). The CDR3 has 15 amino acids. CDR1 and CDR2 from the germline V gene are LNHNV and YYDKDF (reference sequence). V was pared by 1 base and J by 3 bases, with 13 bases between. In DNA, the CDR3 is TGTGCCACCAGCAGAGGCCAGGGGCTAGTCTACGAGCAGTACTTC. Protein: CATSRGQGLVYEQYF.

In this sample, this clonotype turned up many times. The V call is TRBV29-1, the J call TRBJ2-1, with 10 positions matching TRBD1. The CDR3 contains 13 residues. After removal of 5 bases from V and 5 bases from J, the junction contained 3 bases not matched to a gene. CDR1 and CDR2 from the germline V gene are SQVTM and ANQGSEA. CDR3 in amino acids: CSVPGQGHNEQFF. DNA for the CDR3: TGCAGCGTTCCGGGACAGGGGCACAATGAGCAGTTCTTC.

This clonotype was detected only a few times. The J gene is TRBJ2-7, the V gene TRBV15; TRBD1 matches at 7 bases. In germline, CDR1 is LNHNV, CDR2 YYDKDF (reference sequence). V gave up 3 bases and J gave up 3 bases; unmatched junction bases: 5. The CDR3 loop spans 14 amino acids. The CDR3, as DNA: TGTGCCACCAGCAGCAGAACAGGGGACTACGAGCAGTACTTC. Residues: CATSSRTGDYEQYF.

The chain combines TRBV5-6 with TRBJ2-1; D is perhaps TRBD1 (7 bases). The CDR3 totals 15 residues. The germline V gene encodes CDR1 SGHDT and CDR2 YYEEEE. Trimming took off 4 bases at V and 5 bases at J, with 16 bases between the two ends. CDR3: CASSGLTGRHNEQFF. Here the CDR3 DNA reads TGTGCCAGCAGCGGACTGACAGGGAGGCACAATGAGCAGTTCTTC.

This clonotype was counted at least ten times. This CDR3 reads CASSAGGGRADTQYF. In DNA, the CDR3 is TGCGCCAGCAGCGCGGGAGGGGGTCGAGCGGATACGCAGTATTTT. The V gene is TRBV5-1, the J gene TRBJ2-3; 9 bases match TRBD2. This CDR3 is built from 15 residues. Trimming at V came to 4 bases and at J to 6 bases, leaving 9 bases not matched to a gene. Germline V CDR1 and CDR2: SGHRS, YFSETQ.

This clonotype was detected ten times or more. V and J are TRBV28 and TRBJ2-1; 12 bases match TRBD2. The CDR3 spans 19 residues. From germline, CDR1 is MDHEN and CDR2 SYDVKM. With V trimmed by 2 bases and J by 0 bases, 8 bases remained unmatched. CDR3 sequence: CASSLPLAGGPSSYNEQFF. DNA for the CDR3: TGTGCCAGCAGTTTACCCCTAGCGGGAGGGCCCAGCTCCTACAATGAGCAGTTCTTC.

This clonotype has ten or more counts. The gene calls are TRBV18 and TRBJ2-7, with 9 bases lining up with TRBD1. V dropped 4 bases and J dropped 5; count of bases not matched to a gene: 24. Germline CDR1 KGHSH, CDR2 LQKENI. The CDR3 extends over 20 amino acids. The CDR3 region is CASSQLSPPVSGTGKDEQYF. The CDR3 nucleotides read TGTGCCAGCTCACAACTTTCCCCTCCAGTATCTGGGACAGGGAAGGACGAGCAGTACTTC.

The chain joins TRBV7-6 to TRBJ2-7, with 10 bases identical to TRBD2. CDR1 and CDR2 from the germline V gene are SGHVS and FNYEAQ. This CDR3 region has 17 residues. The V segment lost 1 base and the J segment 3 bases; nucleotides outside the gene matches: 9. Written as DNA, the CDR3 is TGTGCCAGCAGCTTAGATCGTTTTGGGACTAGCGTCTACGAGCAGTACTTC. Translated: CASSLDRFGTSVYEQYF. Full variable domain (remainder filled in from reference TRBV7-6 and TRBJ2-7): GAGVSQSPRYKVTKRGQDVALRCDPISGHVSLYWYRQALGQGPEFLTYFNYEAQQDKSGLPNDRFSAERPEGSISTLTIQRTEQRDSAMYRCASSLDRFGTSVYEQYFGPGTRLTVT.